The entry that follows covers one T cell receptor beta chain sequence. Its target is not known. A single base separates this from a much larger clone, so it may be a read error. Germline CDR1 and CDR2: MNHEY and SVGEGT. The CDR3 is made up of 13 amino acids. This entry is derived from a study of T cell repertoires in aging, cancer and after chemotherapy. Study outcomes and limitations: Age-matched healthy donors had significantly more diverse, less clonal blood TCR repertoires than untreated cancer patients.

TRB rearrangements spanning V, D and J were amplified using mixed TRB-A/B primers. TCRdb called the multiplex PCR reads again in MiXCR, with one record for every CDR3 protein. The sample has some 9,000 distinct CDR3 sequences, 25% seen once. Amplification of TCR beta used genomic DNA extracted from peripheral blood. Sequencing was done on a sample of blood. The genes are TRBV6-2 or TRBV6-3 and TRBJ1-5; D is ambiguous. This receptor was identified in a human donor with a blood cancer. CDR3 region: CASSWTVNQPRHF. The CDR3 nucleotides read TGTGCCAGCAGTTGGACGGTGAATCAGCCCCGGCATTTT.